The following is a T cell receptor (beta chain) sequence with its context. Germline V lookup: CDR1 SQVTM, CDR2 ANQGSEA. This CDR3 is built from 12 residues. V was cut by 7 bases and J by 12 bases, with 19 bases left in between. The data are from a study of blood T cell repertoires in COVID-19. Across the study: Acute and convalescent COVID-19 specimens originated in the United States, Italy and Spain.

Per the original data handling: Researchers report that nucleated cell counts were estimated from reference gene primer amplification. Assay: immunoSEQ multiplex PCR; the TCRdb copy retains only in-frame clones and omits some. V, J and clone size are taken as reported in that table, and D and trimming were inferred from the DNA itself. Among about 330,000 clones listed, over 75% were seen once. Symptom resolution, clearance, or two negative PCRs marked the recovered donors of Cohort 3. What was sequenced was PBMCs or T cells enriched from blood (not recorded which). The gene calls are TRBV29-1 and TRBJ2-1; D unclear. The TCR sequence derives from a woman aged 18-29 years who had recovered from COVID-19. The CDR3 DNA reads as TGCAGCGCGACACCTCCCGGCGGAGTGCAGTTCTTC. Its translation: CSATPPGGVQFF.